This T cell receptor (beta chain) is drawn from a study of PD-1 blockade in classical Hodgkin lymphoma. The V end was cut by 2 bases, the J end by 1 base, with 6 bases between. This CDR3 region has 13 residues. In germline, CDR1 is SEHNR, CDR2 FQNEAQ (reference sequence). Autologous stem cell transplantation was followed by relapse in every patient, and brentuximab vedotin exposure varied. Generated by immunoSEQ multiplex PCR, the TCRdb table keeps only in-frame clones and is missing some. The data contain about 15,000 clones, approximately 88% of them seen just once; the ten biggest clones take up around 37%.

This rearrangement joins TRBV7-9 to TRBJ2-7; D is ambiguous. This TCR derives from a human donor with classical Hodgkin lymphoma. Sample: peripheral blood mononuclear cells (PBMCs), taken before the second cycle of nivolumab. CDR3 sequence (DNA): TGTGCCAGCAGCTTAACCAGGTCCTACGAGCAGTACTTC. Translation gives CASSLTRSYEQYF.